The rows below give T cell receptor beta chains drawn from one sample of a study of graft-versus-host responses after intestinal transplantation. No antigen has been assigned to these receptors. Only in-frame clones appear in the TCRdb table, and some are missing; sequencing was by immunoSEQ multiplex PCR. The table records around 97,000 clones, around nine tenths of them present only once. The material sequenced was unstimulated CD8+ T cells sorted from spleen or lymph node cells, taken before intestinal transplant. The receptors shown here come from a human donor who received an intestinal transplant. CDR3s include the opening cysteine and the closing phenylalanine or tryptophan. Each record gives: J gene, D gene, V gene, clone size, CDR3 DNA, CDR3 protein. A D gene is named only where the DNA matches it firmly. Rows may omit the clone size; those that give it use once, few, many or a size class.

TRBJ2-1 NA TRBV27 once TGTGCCAGCAGTTTAGCGGCTCTGTTGGTTCCCAATGAGCAGTTCTTC CASSLAALLVPNEQFF
TRBJ2-7 NA TRBV6-5 NA TGTGCCAGCAGCCTCGGGGCCGGTGGCGAGCAGTACTTC CASSLGAGGEQYF
TRBJ2-2 NA TRBV19 NA TGTGCCAGTAATAACGGGGAGCTGTTTTTT CASNNGELFF
TRBJ1-6 TRBD1 TRBV7-2 NA TGTGCCAGCAGCTTACTCCTTCTTGGACAGGGTAGTTCACCCCTCCACTTT CASSLLLLGQGSSPLHF
TRBJ1-2 NA TRBV7-9 NA TGTGCCAGCAGCTTGGTACTCGTTCGCGGCTACACCTTC CASSLVLVRGYTF
TRBJ2-7 NA TRBV28 NA TGTGCCAGCAGTTTATCTTGGGGACTTCCTACCTACGAGCAGTACTTC CASSLSWGLPTYEQYF
TRBJ2-7 NA TRBV27 NA TGTGCCAGCAGTTTATTTGCAGGGTTGCGGGACGAGCAGTACTTC CASSLFAGLRDEQYF
TRBJ2-5 NA TRBV7-2 NA TGTGCCAGCAGCTTGCGAGCACAAGAGACCCAGTACTTC CASSLRAQETQYF
TRBJ2-1 TRBD1 TRBV7-6 once TGTGCCAGCAGCCGGGCCCCCGTGACAGGGGTCTCCTACAATGAGCAGTTCTTC CASSRAPVTGVSYNEQFF
TRBJ2-2 TRBD2 TRBV13 once TGTGCCAGCAGCTCCGAGCGGGGGTCGAACGGGGAGCTGTTTTTT CASSSERGSNGELFF
TRBJ2-7 NA TRBV7-3 once TGTGCCAGCAGCTTACCCCAAGAGCAGTACTTC CASSLPQEQYF
TRBJ2-3 TRBD2 TRBV13 NA TGTGCCAGCAGCTCGACTAGCGGAGGCACAGATACGCAGTATTTT CASSSTSGGTDTQYF
TRBJ2-5 NA TRBV20-1 NA TGCAGTGCTAGATTACAAGAGACCCAGTACTTC CSARLQETQYF
TRBJ1-6 NA TRBV9 NA TGTGCCAGCAGCCCCCACGGTGACGGTTATAATTCACCCCTCCACTTT CASSPHGDGYNSPLHF
TRBJ2-3 TRBD2 TRBV5-4 NA TGTGCCAGCACCCCTAGCGGGAGAACAGATACGCAGTATTTT CASTPSGRTDTQYF
TRBJ2-2 TRBD1 TRBV7-9 NA TGTGCCAGCAGCTTAGCCCAGGACAGGGTCGGGGAGCTGTTTTTT CASSLAQDRVGELFF
TRBJ2-1 TRBD1 TRBV6-1 NA TGTGCCAGCAGCCACGACAGGGGCCGGCTTAATGAGCAGTTCTTC CASSHDRGRLNEQFF
TRBJ2-3 NA TRBV6-1 NA TGTGCCAGCAGTCCGACTTCAGGGGCTGATACGCAGTATTTT CASSPTSGADTQYF
TRBJ2-1 NA TRBV7-3 NA TGTGCCAGCAGCTTACTAGGGGATTACAATGAGCAGTTCTTC CASSLLGDYNEQFF
TRBJ2-1 TRBD2 TRBV14 NA TGTGCCAGCAACCTGGGACTAGCGGACAATGAGCAGTTCTTC CASNLGLADNEQFF
TRBJ1-2 NA TRBV19 NA TGTGCCAGTAGTATACAGCAGGTTAACTATGGCTACACCTTC CASSIQQVNYGYTF
TRBJ2-7 NA TRBV27 few TGTGCCAGCAGTTTAGCGGGGCTCTCCTACGAGCAGTACTTC CASSLAGLSYEQYF
TRBJ1-1 NA TRBV4-1 few TGCGCCAGCAGCCTCACTGGGGAGACTGAAGCTTTCTTT CASSLTGETEAFF
TRBJ2-1 NA TRBV6-5 NA TGTGCCAGCAGTTACCTCTACAGGGCTAGGAATGAGCAGTTCTTC CASSYLYRARNEQFF
TRBJ2-2 NA TRBV9 NA TGTGCCAGCAGCGACCCAAACAGGGACACCGGGGAGCTGTTTTTT CASSDPNRDTGELFF
TRBJ2-7 NA TRBV30 NA TGTGCCTGGAGTCTGGCTCACTACGAGCAGTACTTC CAWSLAHYEQYF
TRBJ2-7 NA TRBV5-5 NA TGTGCCAGCAGCTTGGACATTTACGAGCAGTACTTC CASSLDIYEQYF
TRBJ2-4 NA TRBV14 NA TGTGCCAGCAGCCAGCAGGGGGGCATTCAGTACTTC CASSQQGGIQYF
TRBJ2-4 TRBD1 TRBV4-1 NA TGCGCCAGCAGCCAAACAGACAGGGGGGACATTCAGTACTTC CASSQTDRGDIQYF
TRBJ1-1 TRBD1 TRBV10-3 NA TGTGCCATCAGTTCGACAGGGCCGAACACTGAAGCTTTCTTT CAISSTGPNTEAFF
TRBJ2-2 NA TRBV6-5 NA TGTGCCAGCAGAAAATTACAGGGTCCCGGGGAGCTGTTTTTT CASRKLQGPGELFF
TRBJ2-7 TRBD2 TRBV27 once TGTGCCAGCAGCCAACTTCGGGGGGGGCCCTCCTACGAGCAGTACTTC CASSQLRGGPSYEQYF
TRBJ2-1 TRBD2 TRBV9 NA TGTGCCAGCAGCGTAGGAGGAGGCGGGGGGAATCACAATGAGCAGTTCTTC CASSVGGGGGNHNEQFF
TRBJ1-2 TRBD1 TRBV29-1 NA TGCAGCGCCGGGACAGGGGAGAACTATGGCTACACCTTC CSAGTGENYGYTF
TRBJ2-3 NA TRBV6-6 NA TGTGCCAGCAGTTATTTTACGGTTCCTAGCACAGATACGCAGTATTTT CASSYFTVPSTDTQYF